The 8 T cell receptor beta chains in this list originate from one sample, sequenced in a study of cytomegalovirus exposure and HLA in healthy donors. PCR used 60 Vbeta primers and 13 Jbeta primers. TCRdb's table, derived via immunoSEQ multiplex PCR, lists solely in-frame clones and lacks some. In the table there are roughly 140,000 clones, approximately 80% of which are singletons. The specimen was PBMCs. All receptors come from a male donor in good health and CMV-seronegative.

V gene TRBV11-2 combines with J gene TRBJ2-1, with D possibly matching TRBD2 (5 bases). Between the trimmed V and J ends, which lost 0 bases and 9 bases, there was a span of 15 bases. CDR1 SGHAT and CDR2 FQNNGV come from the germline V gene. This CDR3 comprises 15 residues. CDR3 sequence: CASSLDQSRVGEQFF. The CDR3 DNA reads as TGTGCCAGCAGCTTAGATCAGTCGAGGGTCGGTGAGCAGTTCTTC.

The CDR3 region is CASSQEGDTHANEKLFF. The CDR3 DNA reads as TGCGCCAGCAGCCAAGAGGGTGACACGCATGCTAATGAAAAACTGTTTTTT. The chain combines TRBV4-1 with TRBJ1-4; D is unclear. The CDR3 is 17 residues long. The V end was cut by 0 bases, the J end by 3 bases, with 14 bases between. The germline gives CDR1 MGHRA, CDR2 YSYEKL.

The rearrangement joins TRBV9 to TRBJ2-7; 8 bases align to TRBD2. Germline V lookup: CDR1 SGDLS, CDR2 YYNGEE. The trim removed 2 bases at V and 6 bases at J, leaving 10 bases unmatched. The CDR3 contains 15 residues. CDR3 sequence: CASSVNSGGIREQYF. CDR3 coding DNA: TGTGCCAGCAGCGTTAACAGCGGGGGTATTCGCGAGCAGTACTTC.

The CDR3 DNA reads TGTGCCAGTAGTCGCTGGGGGGTGAGCACTGAAGCTTTCTTT. Translating it yields CASSRWGVSTEAFF. This chain joins TRBV19 and TRBJ1-1; weak D call: TRBD1 (5 bases). Trimming took 5 bases from V and 4 from J, leaving 14 bases between them. The CDR3 contains 14 residues. Germline values: CDR1 LNHDA, CDR2 SQIVND (reference sequence).

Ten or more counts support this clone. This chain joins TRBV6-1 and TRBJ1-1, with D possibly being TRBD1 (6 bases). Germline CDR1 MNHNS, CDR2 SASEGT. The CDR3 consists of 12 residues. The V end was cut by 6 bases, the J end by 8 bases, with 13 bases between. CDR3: CASSRVDREAFF. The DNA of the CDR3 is TGTGCCAGCAGCCGCGTTGACAGGGAAGCTTTCTTT.

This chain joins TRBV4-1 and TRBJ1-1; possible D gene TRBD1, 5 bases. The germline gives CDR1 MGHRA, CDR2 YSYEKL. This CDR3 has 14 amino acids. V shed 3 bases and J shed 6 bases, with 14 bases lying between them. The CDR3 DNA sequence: TGCGCCAGCAGCCAGGAAGTGACAGCGCCTGAAGCTTTCTTT. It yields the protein CASSQEVTAPEAFF.

In DNA form, the CDR3 reads TGTGCCAGCAGCCTACAGGGCTACGAGCAGTACTTC. Translation gives CASSLQGYEQYF. V is TRBV7-2 and J is TRBJ2-7, with a weak D call TRBD1 (6 bases). The germline V and J ends were trimmed by 5 bases and 3 bases, with 8 bases remaining between them. CDR1 is SGHTA, CDR2 FQGNSA, per germline. The CDR3 covers 12 residues. The full variable domain, with the rest looked up from reference TRBV7-2 and TRBJ2-7, is GAGVSQSPSNKVTEKGKDVELRCDPISGHTALYWYRQSLGQGLEFLIYFQGNSAPDKSGLPSDRFSAERTGGSVSTLTIQRTQQEDSAVYLCASSLQGYEQYFGPGTRLTVT.

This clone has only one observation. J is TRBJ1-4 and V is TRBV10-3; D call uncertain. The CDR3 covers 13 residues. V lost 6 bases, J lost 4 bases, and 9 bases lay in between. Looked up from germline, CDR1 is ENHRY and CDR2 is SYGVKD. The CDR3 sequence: CAIRRDHNEKLFF. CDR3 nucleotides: TGTGCCATCAGGCGGGATCATAATGAAAAACTGTTTTTT.